This TCR beta chain stems from a study of shared clonotypes between healthy human individuals. Study background: Donors had three CD4 naive, three CD4 memory, two CD8 naive and one CD8 memory plate apiece. The study's findings and limits: Clonotype sharing across several donors was observed for around 5% of naive CD4 clonotypes. Researchers sampled blood only, noting tissue repertoires likely differ.

The count of this clone is one. Its matching antigen is unknown. CDR1 and CDR2 from the germline V gene are SEHNR and FQNEAQ (reference sequence). The CDR3 contains 12 residues. V was cut by 5 bases and J by 9 bases, with 11 bases left in between. Profiled with immunoSEQ multiplex PCR; TCRdb holds only in-frame clones, not every one. The repertoire holds about 2.4 million clones, 93% seen once, with about 0.34% in the top ten. Sequenced input: naive CD4+ T cells from PBMCs. Subset defined: CD45RA+ positively selected. This clonotype originated in a young man in good health. Some clones in this sample may be carry-over from other donors' samples. The chain uses TRBV7-9 and TRBJ2-1, with D possibly being TRBD1 or TRBD2 (5 bases each). The CDR3: CASSPLGGEQFF. DNA for the CDR3: TGTGCCAGCAGCCCCCTTGGGGGTGAGCAGTTCTTC.